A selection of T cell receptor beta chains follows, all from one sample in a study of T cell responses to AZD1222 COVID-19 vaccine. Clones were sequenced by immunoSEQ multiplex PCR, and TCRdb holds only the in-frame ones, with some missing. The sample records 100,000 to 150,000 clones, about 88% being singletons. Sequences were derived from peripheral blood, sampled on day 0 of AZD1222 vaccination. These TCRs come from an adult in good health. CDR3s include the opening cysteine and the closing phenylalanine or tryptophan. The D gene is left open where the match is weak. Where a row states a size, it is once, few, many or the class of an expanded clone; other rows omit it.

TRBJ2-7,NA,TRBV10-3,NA,TGTGCCATCAGTGATCTGGTATCCTACGAGCAGTACTTC,CAISDLVSYEQYF
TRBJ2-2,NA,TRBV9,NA,TGTGCCAGCAGCGCCTATAGGACTCCGAACACCGGGGAGCTGTTTTTT,CASSAYRTPNTGELFF
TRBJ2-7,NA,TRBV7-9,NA,TGTGCCAGCAGCTTAGCCGGGACCTCCTACGAGCAGTACTTC,CASSLAGTSYEQYF
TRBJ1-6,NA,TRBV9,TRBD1,TGTGCCAGCAGCGAGAGGACAGGGGGTAGTTCACCCCTCCACTTT,CASSERTGGSSPLHF
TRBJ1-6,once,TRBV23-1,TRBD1,TGCGCCAGCAGTCAACGGACAGGGAAATTGTTCACCCTCCACTTT,CASSQRTGKLFTLHF
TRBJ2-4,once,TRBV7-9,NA,TGTGCCAGCAGCTTAGATAGAGGGGGGAAGGACATTCAGTACTTC,CASSLDRGGKDIQYF
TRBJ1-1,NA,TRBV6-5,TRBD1,TGTGCCAGCAGCGGGACAGGGGGAAAATTTCGTGAAGCTTTCTTT,CASSGTGGKFREAFF
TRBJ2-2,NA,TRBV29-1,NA,TGCAGCGTTGTCCCAGCGAACACCGGGGAGCTGTTTTTT,CSVVPANTGELFF
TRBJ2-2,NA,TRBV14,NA,TGTGCCAGCAGCCAAGATTGGGGGGCCAACACCGGGGAGCTGTTTTTT,CASSQDWGANTGELFF
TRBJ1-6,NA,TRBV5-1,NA,TGCGCCAGCAGCCCAGAACCCCTCTCAACGGATTCACCCCTCCACTTT,CASSPEPLSTDSPLHF
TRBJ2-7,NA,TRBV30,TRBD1,TGTGCCTGGAGTGACGGGACAGCGTCCTACGAGCAGTACTTC,CAWSDGTASYEQYF
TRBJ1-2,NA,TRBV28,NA,TGTGCCAGCAGCCTACAACAGGAGAACTATGGCTACACCTTC,CASSLQQENYGYTF
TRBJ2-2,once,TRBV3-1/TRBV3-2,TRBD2,TGTGCCAGCAGCCAGGGGGAGGGTAGGACCGGGGAGCTGTTTTTT,CASSQGEGRTGELFF
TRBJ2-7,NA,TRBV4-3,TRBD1,TGCGCCAGCAGCCCGAGACAGGGGGAGAGTTACGAGCAGTACTTC,CASSPRQGESYEQYF
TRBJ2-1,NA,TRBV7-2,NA,TGTGCCAGCAGCTACGACTGGGCGAGTTACAATGAGCAGTTCTTC,CASSYDWASYNEQFF
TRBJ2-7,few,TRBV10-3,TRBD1,TGTGCCATCTCCACGACAGGGGGCCTAGGATACGAGCAGTACTTC,CAISTTGGLGYEQYF
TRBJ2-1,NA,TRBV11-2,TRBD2,TGTGCCAGCAGCTCCGGCGGGGGGGTTGAGCAGTTCTTC,CASSSGGGVEQFF
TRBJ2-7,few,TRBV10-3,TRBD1,TGTGCCTTCTGGACAGGGGGCCCAACCTACGAGCAGTACTTC,CAFWTGGPTYEQYF
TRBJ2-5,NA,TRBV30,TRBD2,TGTGCCTGGAGTCGGGGGGGGCTTGAGGAGACCCAGTACTTC,CAWSRGGLEETQYF
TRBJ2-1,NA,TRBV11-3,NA,TGTGCCAGCAGCTTAGTGGAGGGGGAGCAGTTCTTC,CASSLVEGEQFF
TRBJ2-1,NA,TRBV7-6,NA,TGTGCCAGCAGCCTAAAGGTGCAGGGCCCCAGCAATGAGCAGTTCTTC,CASSLKVQGPSNEQFF
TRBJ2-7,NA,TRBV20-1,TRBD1,TGCAGTGCTAGTTGGACAGGGGGCAACGAGCAGTACTTC,CSASWTGGNEQYF
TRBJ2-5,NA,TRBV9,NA,TGTGCCAGCAGCGTAGGCCCGGGGCACCAAGAGACCCAGTACTTC,CASSVGPGHQETQYF
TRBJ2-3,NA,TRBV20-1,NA,TGCAGTGCCCAAGCGGATACGCAGTATTTT,CSAQADTQYF
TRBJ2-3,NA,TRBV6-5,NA,TGTGCCAGCAGTTCCGGGACTCCGCCGGGGACGCAGTATTTT,CASSSGTPPGTQYF
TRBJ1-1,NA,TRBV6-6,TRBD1,TGTGCCAGCAGTTCGACAGGGGAGAACACTGAAGCTTTCTTT,CASSSTGENTEAFF
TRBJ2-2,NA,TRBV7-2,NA,TGTGCCAGCAGCTTAAATGTGGCAGGGAACACCGGGGAGCTGTTTTTT,CASSLNVAGNTGELFF
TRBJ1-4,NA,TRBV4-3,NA,TGCGCCAGCAGCCAAGATTACCCAACAGGGAGAGCAACTAATGAAAAACTGTTTTTT,CASSQDYPTGRATNEKLFF